A selection of T cell receptor beta chains follows, all from one sample in a study of blood T cell repertoires in COVID-19. Assay: immunoSEQ multiplex PCR; the TCRdb copy retains only in-frame clones and omits some. The sample yields about 190,000 clones, 70% to 80% seen once. Sequencing used peripheral blood. Receptors were obtained from a man aged 45-65 years who had recovered from COVID-19. The CDR3 runs from the conserved cysteine through the conserved F or W. A D gene is named only where the DNA matches it firmly. Size values are once, few and many counts, or a class for expanded clones, and some rows have none.

V: TRBV5-5
size: NA
J: TRBJ1-1
D: NA
DNA: TGTGCCAGCAGCTTGCTAGGGGATGCCACTGAAGCTTTCTTT
CDR3: CASSLLGDATEAFF

V: TRBV30
size: NA
J: TRBJ1-5
D: NA
DNA: TGTGCCTGGAGTGGCAGGGGCAATCAGCCCCAGCATTTT
CDR3: CAWSGRGNQPQHF

V: TRBV7-8
size: NA
J: TRBJ2-7
D: NA
DNA: TGTGCCAGCAGCTTAGGGAGGTTCTACGAGCAGTATTTC
CDR3: CASSLGRFYEQYF

V: TRBV28
size: once
J: TRBJ1-1
D: NA
DNA: TGTGCCAGCAGTTTGACAGGTCCGGGACGAGGCACTGAAGCTTTCTTT
CDR3: CASSLTGPGRGTEAFF

V: TRBV5-4
size: NA
J: TRBJ2-7
D: TRBD2
DNA: TGTGCCAGCAGGACCGGGACTAGTTCCTACGAGCAGTACTTC
CDR3: CASRTGTSSYEQYF

V: TRBV12-3/TRBV12-4
size: NA
J: TRBJ2-7
D: NA
DNA: TGTGCCAGCAGCCGAGAGAGGGCCTACGAGCAGTACTTC
CDR3: CASSRERAYEQYF

V: TRBV5-3
size: NA
J: TRBJ2-3
D: TRBD2
DNA: TGTGCCAGAAGGGCTAGCGGGAGAGGGGGCGACACAGATACGCAGTATTTT
CDR3: CARRASGRGGDTDTQYF

V: TRBV6-5
size: NA
J: TRBJ1-1
D: TRBD1
DNA: TGTGCCGCTGTCCCTCCTTCGGGACAGCTAAAAGCTTTCTTT
CDR3: CAAVPPSGQLKAFF

V: TRBV2
size: once
J: TRBJ2-5
D: TRBD1
DNA: TGTGCCAGCGTTTACAGGGGAATCCCAAACCAAGAGACCCAGTACTTC
CDR3: CASVYRGIPNQETQYF

V: TRBV5-6
size: NA
J: TRBJ2-7
D: NA
DNA: TGTGCCAGCAGCTTTCCCGGGTTCCACGAGCAGTACTTC
CDR3: CASSFPGFHEQYF

V: TRBV7-8
size: once
J: TRBJ2-3
D: TRBD1
DNA: TGTGCCAGCAGCCCATTCCGGGACAGGGGAACAGATACGCAGTATTTT
CDR3: CASSPFRDRGTDTQYF

V: TRBV29-1
size: NA
J: TRBJ2-7
D: NA
DNA: TGCAGCGTTGAAGGAGTCAGGGGATACGAGCAGTACTTC
CDR3: CSVEGVRGYEQYF

V: TRBV11-2
size: NA
J: TRBJ2-5
D: TRBD1
DNA: TGTGCCAGCAGCTTGTCCCCGGGACAGCAAGAGACCCAGTACTTC
CDR3: CASSLSPGQQETQYF

V: TRBV30
size: NA
J: TRBJ1-2
D: TRBD1
DNA: TGTGCCTGTCACATAACGGACAGGGCCTATGGCTACACCTTC
CDR3: CACHITDRAYGYTF

V: TRBV10-1
size: NA
J: TRBJ2-3
D: NA
DNA: TGCGCCAGCAGTAACCAGGGTCATAGCACAGATACGCAGTATTTT
CDR3: CASSNQGHSTDTQYF

V: TRBV30
size: NA
J: TRBJ2-5
D: NA
DNA: TGTGCCTGGAGTGGATCGTCGGGGGGCGGGGAGACCCAGTACTTC
CDR3: CAWSGSSGGGETQYF

V: TRBV4-1
size: NA
J: TRBJ2-7
D: TRBD2
DNA: TGCGCCAGCAGCCAAGTAATACTAGCGGGAAGGGTTTCTGGCTACGAGCAGTACTTC
CDR3: CASSQVILAGRVSGYEQYF

V: TRBV12-3/TRBV12-4
size: NA
J: TRBJ2-5
D: NA
DNA: TGTGCCAGCAGTTTTAACAACCAAGAGACCCAGTACTTC
CDR3: CASSFNNQETQYF

V: TRBV29-1
size: NA
J: TRBJ2-1
D: TRBD1
DNA: TGCAGCGTTCCCCGACAGGGGATGAATGAGCAGTTCTTC
CDR3: CSVPRQGMNEQFF

V: TRBV5-1
size: NA
J: TRBJ1-4
D: NA
DNA: TGCGCCAGCAGCAGCGGGAGTTCAACTAATGAAAAACTGTTTTTT
CDR3: CASSSGSSTNEKLFF

V: TRBV9
size: NA
J: TRBJ2-7
D: TRBD2
DNA: TGTGCCAGCAGCGTCTCCGGGACTAGCGCCTACGAGCAGTACTTC
CDR3: CASSVSGTSAYEQYF

V: TRBV9
size: NA
J: TRBJ2-7
D: TRBD2
DNA: TGTGCCAGCAGCGTAGGACTTTTTAGCGGGGGCTACGAGCAGTACTTC
CDR3: CASSVGLFSGGYEQYF

V: TRBV14
size: few
J: TRBJ1-3
D: TRBD1
DNA: TGTGCCAGCAGCCTACGAGAGGGACAGGCGCCTGGAAACACCATATATTTT
CDR3: CASSLREGQAPGNTIYF

V: TRBV7-8
size: NA
J: TRBJ2-3
D: NA
DNA: TGTGCCAGCGGCATCGAACTCACCTCAGCGGGCACAGATACGCAGTATTTT
CDR3: CASGIELTSAGTDTQYF

V: TRBV19
size: NA
J: TRBJ2-2
D: TRBD2
DNA: TGTGCCAGTAGTATCAGCCTAGCGGGAGAGGTCGGGGAGCTGTTTTTT
CDR3: CASSISLAGEVGELFF

V: TRBV5-1
size: NA
J: TRBJ2-7
D: NA
DNA: TGCGCCAGCAGCCTCGGGGACATTACCTACGAGCAGTACTTC
CDR3: CASSLGDITYEQYF

V: TRBV9
size: NA
J: TRBJ2-1
D: TRBD2
DNA: TGTGCCAGCAGCGGGCTAGCGGCCTCCTACAATGAGCAGTTCTTC
CDR3: CASSGLAASYNEQFF

V: TRBV21-1
size: NA
J: TRBJ2-7
D: NA
DNA: TGTGCCAGCAGCAAATCGGACTTGCTTGCCTTGGGGGAGCAGTACTTC
CDR3: CASSKSDLLALGEQYF